The present T cell receptor (beta chain) was sequenced within a study of early T cells in non-severe SARS-CoV-2 infection. At the level of the study: Sequencing of bulk RNA from unsorted whole blood was done, without chain pairing. Whole-study results and caveats: Anti-spike CD8 specificities were favored by VDJdb matching, whose results missed private and CD4 specificities.

Unique molecular identifiers were affixed to single, distinct cDNA molecules. TCRdb reanalysed the 5' RACE reads using MiXCR and keeps one entry per CDR3 protein. In the table there are around 92,000 distinct CDR3 sequences, roughly 9.6% of which are singletons. CDR1 and CDR2 (germline): MDHEN, SYDVKM. With 8 bases clipped from V and 4 bases from J, the junction kept 8 bases outside the gene matches. The CDR3 is 14 amino acids. Details on this clonotype: Antigen: not known.

The V gene is TRBV28, the J gene TRBJ1-1, with TRBD1 identical over 9 bases. The sequenced sample was whole blood. The receptor's source is an adult who was a healthcare worker with PCR-confirmed SARS-CoV-2 infection or an uninfected control (not recorded which). Here the CDR3 DNA reads TGTGCCAGCCGGGGGCCGGGACAGGGCACTGAAGCTTTCTTT. This gives the protein CASRGPGQGTEAFF.